The T cell receptor (beta chain) under discussion was sequenced for a study of identical twins. General study findings and limits: Abundant beta clonotypes from cord blood bore fewer insertions; memory repertoires lacked this pattern.

Through template switching, a universal primer site was introduced, and the cDNA contained unique molecular identifiers. TCRdb re-analysed the 5' RACE reads in MiXCR, keeping a single row per CDR3 protein. The sample shows some 300,000 distinct CDR3 sequences, roughly an eighth of them seen only once. This clonotype was seen at least ten times. Its antigen is unidentified. A further study also used this sample, focusing on yellow fever vaccine responses in identical twins.

The sample was CD8+ T cells sorted from blood. The clonotype originates from a young woman in good health.

The CDR3 sequence is CASSDRDEDTQYF. For the CDR3, the DNA is TGTGCCAGCAGCGACAGGGATGAAGATACGCAGTATTTT. The genes are TRBV6-4 and TRBJ2-3; 7 nucleotides agree with TRBD1. Germline CDR1 and CDR2: MRHNA and SNTAGT. V lost 6 bases to trimming and J lost 5 bases; unmatched junction nucleotides: 5. This CDR3 comprises 13 residues.